This TCR beta chain was recorded in a study of T cells in Graves' hyperthyroidism and ophthalmopathy (dated by TCRdb to the late 2010s). Broadly, across the study: Peripheral blood samples were taken at the time of initial diagnosis, prior to any treatment. TCR V-J signatures able to tell the groups apart were searched for in a discovery cohort of 95 or so patients, of whom more than 40 had Graves' ophthalmopathy and under 65 had stable Graves' hyperthyroidism. Prospective prediction of ophthalmopathy was tested in an independent validation cohort of 18 to 20 hyperthyroidism patients and 15 to 17 patients who later progressed to ophthalmopathy. For training and testing, the approximately 92 patients in the discovery cohort were randomly divided in a 7:3 ratio. Thyroid tissue and blood T-cell repertoires from more than 5 Graves' hyperthyroidism patients were also compared in the study. Following sampling, methimazole starting at 30 mg daily was given to hyperthyroidism patients, and high-dose intravenous methylprednisolone was given to ophthalmopathy patients. According to the paper, TCR Vbeta CDR3 sequencing was carried out on over 130 peripheral blood samples, which came from around 43 ophthalmopathy, approximately 72 hyperthyroidism and roughly 17 progressor patients. Broader findings and caveats from the paper: In cross-validation, a model built on a 13 V-J signature told ophthalmopathy apart from stable hyperthyroidism with approximately 91% sensitivity and about 81% specificity, and in testing the same model reached 80%/75%. Sample size was not statistically predetermined, and blinding of investigators to group allocation was not performed. Most expanded thyroid clonotypes (frequency above 0.001) were also detected in blood, a finding suggesting that blood repertoires may reflect thyroid immune responses. During validation, the model predicted progression to ophthalmopathy a median of about 6.5 months ahead of onset, with more than 60% sensitivity and 72.22% specificity.

This clonotype was detected ten times or more. The target of this receptor is not known. No base-level quality is on record; no much larger clone is a single base apart. The TCR beta CDR3 regions were amplified from the RNA transcripts. A first-round RT-PCR of the TCR CDR3 used the HTBI primer set with the Qiagen OneStep RT-PCR kit. Libraries were constructed in a second round of multiplex PCR, after which size selection and purification were carried out. Sequencing of the libraries was done on an Illumina HiSeq2000 using paired-end 100 bp reads. On the authors' methods: SOAPnuke was used to process the raw data, throwing out any read that contained adapters or uncalled bases, had a mean Phred below 15, or lacked an exact constant-primer or identifier match. High-quality paired reads were merged using COPE v1.2.5, and each unique nucleotide sequence was defined as a clonotype. MiTCR v1.1 was used to align the clonotypes against IMGT TRBV, TRBD and TRBJ reference segments. The analysis was restricted to V-J combinations with a frequency above 0.0001, which together covered 99.2% of the repertoires. A TCS score was defined as the ratio between F50 (clonal expansion) and ExV (chaos), using BLOSUM62-based TCRdist between CDR3 peptides within each V-J. Welch's t-statistics and random forest reduced 450 to 600 V-J features to roughly 13, which were used in a naive Bayes classifier (R e1071). TCRdb trimmed the raw reads at Q25, called clones with MiXCR and kept productive beta chains. Rows matching on CDR3 protein sequence are summarized as one entry with the most common DNA and genes. The V and J calls and clone size are TCRdb's, not the authors'. Here the sample has about 380,000 distinct CDR3 sequences; approximately 12% occur a single time. The ten largest make up around 21% of the sample.

CDR1 SGHAT and CDR2 FQNNGV are derived from the germline V gene. V and J are truncated by 6 bases and 6 bases respectively, leaving an intervening sequence of 15 bases. Inclusive of the bounding cysteine and phenylalanine, the CDR3 is 14 residues long. Just the 42-base CDR3 DNA is kept, in frame starting at base 1. The hyperthyroidism patients were between 18 and 65 years old and newly diagnosed, with a disease duration of less than 2 months. Patients with uncontrolled infections, other autoimmune diseases, pregnancy or lactation were excluded. Diagnoses were based on clinical symptoms, serum thyroxine and TRAb, thyroid ultrasound and orbital computed tomography. For progressor patients, blood was drawn at the first diagnosis of hyperthyroidism, before any ophthalmopathy symptoms had appeared. Ficoll-Paque density gradient centrifugation was used to isolate PBMCs from about 9.4 ml of fresh peripheral blood. Progressor patients were initially diagnosed with Graves' hyperthyroidism and developed ophthalmopathy during follow-up. Total RNA was extracted using Trizol reagent, and RNA quality was assessed on an Agilent 2100 Bioanalyzer.

The chain couples TRBV11-2 to TRBJ2-4, with TRBD2 tentatively as D gene (7 bases match). Material: blood. The clonotype was recovered from a man younger than 45 with Graves' hyperthyroidism that later progressed to Graves' ophthalmopathy. The DNA reads as follows: TGTGCCAGCAGGGATGGGGGGGCTAGAAACATTCAGTACTTC. This sequence encodes CASRDGGARNIQYF.